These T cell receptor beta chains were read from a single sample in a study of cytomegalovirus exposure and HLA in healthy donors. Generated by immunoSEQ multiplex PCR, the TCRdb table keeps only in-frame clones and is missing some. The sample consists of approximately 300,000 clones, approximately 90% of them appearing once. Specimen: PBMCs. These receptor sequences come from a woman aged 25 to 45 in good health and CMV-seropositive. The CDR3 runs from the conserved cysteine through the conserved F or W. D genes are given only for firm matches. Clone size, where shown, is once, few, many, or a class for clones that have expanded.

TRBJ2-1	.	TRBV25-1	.	TGTGCCAGCAGATGGTCAGGGGGGGCTAGTCTGGATGAGCAGTTCTTC	CASRWSGGASLDEQFF
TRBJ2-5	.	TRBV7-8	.	TGTGCCAGCAGCTTAGACAGGGCTGAGACCCAGTACTTC	CASSLDRAETQYF
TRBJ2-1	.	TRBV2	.	TGTGCCAGCACGAGACTAGAACCCTACAATGAGCAGTTCTTC	CASTRLEPYNEQFF
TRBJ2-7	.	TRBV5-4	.	TGTGCCAGCAGCAAAGAAGCCTACGAGCAGTACTTC	CASSKEAYEQYF
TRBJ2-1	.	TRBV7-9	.	TGTGCCAGCAGCTTAAAGGGAGGCGCCTACAATGAGCAGTTCTTC	CASSLKGGAYNEQFF
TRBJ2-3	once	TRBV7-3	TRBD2	TGTGCCAGCAGCTCCTCCTCCTCACCTAGCGGATCTAGCACAGATACGCAGTATTTT	CASSSSSSPSGSSTDTQYF
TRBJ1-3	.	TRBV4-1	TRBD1	TGCGCCAGCAGCCAAGCGGGACAGCTGAACACCATATATTTT	CASSQAGQLNTIYF
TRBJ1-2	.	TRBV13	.	TGTGCCAGCAGCTCCGCCCTCTATGGCTACACCTTC	CASSSALYGYTF
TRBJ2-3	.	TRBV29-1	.	TGCAGCGTTGAAGATCTTCGAGCAGATACGCAGTATTTT	CSVEDLRADTQYF
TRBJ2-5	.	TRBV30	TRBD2	TGTGCCTGGAGTGTAACTAGCGGGGTGCCAGAGACCCAGTACTTC	CAWSVTSGVPETQYF
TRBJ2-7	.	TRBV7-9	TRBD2	TGTGCCAGCAAAGGGGGACTAGACCCCTACGAGCAGTACTTC	CASKGGLDPYEQYF
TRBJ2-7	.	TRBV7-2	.	TGTGCCAGCAGCTCCGGACTCGACTACGAGCAGTACTTC	CASSSGLDYEQYF
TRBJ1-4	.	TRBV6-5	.	TGTGCCAGCAGCCGCTGGCCGGGTGAAAAACTGTTTTTT	CASSRWPGEKLFF
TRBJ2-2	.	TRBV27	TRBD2	TGTGCCAGCAGTTTAACTAGCGGGAGGGGGACCGGGGAGCTGTTTTTT	CASSLTSGRGTGELFF
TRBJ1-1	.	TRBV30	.	TGTGCCTGGAGGGGGCTCGGGACTGAAGCTTTCTTT	CAWRGLGTEAFF
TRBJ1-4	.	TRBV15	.	TGTGCCACCAGCAGAGGCGGGGCGGGCGGTGAAAAACTGTTTTTT	CATSRGGAGGEKLFF
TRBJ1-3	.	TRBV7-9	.	TGTGCCAGCAGCTTATCTGGCACCTCTGGAAACACCATATATTTT	CASSLSGTSGNTIYF
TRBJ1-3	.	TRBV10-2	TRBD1	TGCGCCAGCAGTGGGACAGGGGACTCTGGAAACACCATATATTTT	CASSGTGDSGNTIYF
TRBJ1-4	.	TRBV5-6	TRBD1	TGTGCCAGCAGCTGGGGATACAGGGGGCAGACTAATGAAAAACTGTTTTTT	CASSWGYRGQTNEKLFF
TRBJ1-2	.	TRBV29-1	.	TGCAGCGTTGCAATACGCTATGGCTACACCTTC	CSVAIRYGYTF
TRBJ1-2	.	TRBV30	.	TGTGCCTGGAGTAAAGGGGTTGGTGGCTACACCTTC	CAWSKGVGGYTF
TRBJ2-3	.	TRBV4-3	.	TGCGCCAGCAGCCAAGATTACAGAAGCACAGATACGCAGTATTTT	CASSQDYRSTDTQYF
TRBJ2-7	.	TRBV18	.	TGTGCCAGCTCACCACGGGAGGACTACTTGGAGCAGTACTTC	CASSPREDYLEQYF
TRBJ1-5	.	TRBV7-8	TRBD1	TGTGCCAGCAGCCCCCGACAGGGAGTCAATCAGCCCCAGCATTTT	CASSPRQGVNQPQHF
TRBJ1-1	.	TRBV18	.	TGTGCCAGCTCAATTAAGGAGGCGGTAGCCACTGAAGCTTTCTTT	CASSIKEAVATEAFF
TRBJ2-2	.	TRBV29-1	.	TGCAGCGTTGAAGATTCCGGGGCCGGGGAGCTGTTTTTT	CSVEDSGAGELFF
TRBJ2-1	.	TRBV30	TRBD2	TGTTATGGTCTAGCGGGAGTGCTCTACAATGAGCAGTTCTTC	CYGLAGVLYNEQFF
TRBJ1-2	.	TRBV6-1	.	TGTGCCAGCAGTGAAGGGGACCTTTGGAGGGGCTACACCTTC	CASSEGDLWRGYTF
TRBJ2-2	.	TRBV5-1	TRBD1	TGCGCCAGCAGCGAGGGACAGGGGGGCACCGGGGAGCTGTTTTTT	CASSEGQGGTGELFF
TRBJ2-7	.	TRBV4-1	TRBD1	TGCGCCAGCAGCCATCCGGGACAGGGGGCCTCCTACGAGCAGTACTTC	CASSHPGQGASYEQYF
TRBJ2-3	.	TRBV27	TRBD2	TGTGCCAGCAGGCGGGGGTCGAGAGATACGCAGTATTTT	CASRRGSRDTQYF
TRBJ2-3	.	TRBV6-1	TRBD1	TGTGCCAGCAGTAGACAGGGTTTTGACACAGATACGCAGTATTTT	CASSRQGFDTDTQYF
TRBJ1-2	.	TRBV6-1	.	TGTGCCAGCAGGATACAGGAGGGGGACTATGGCTACACCTTC	CASRIQEGDYGYTF
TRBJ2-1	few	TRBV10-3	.	TGTGCCATCAGTGACCCGGGACACGGGGATGAGCAGTTCTTC	CAISDPGHGDEQFF
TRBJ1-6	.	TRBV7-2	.	TGTGCCAGCAGCCTAGTCTTCTCGGCCCCGGATTCACCCCTCCACTTT	CASSLVFSAPDSPLHF
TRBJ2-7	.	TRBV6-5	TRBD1	TGTGCCAGCAGTCAACGGGACAGGGGGGACGAGCAGTACTTC	CASSQRDRGDEQYF
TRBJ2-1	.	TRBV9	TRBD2	TGTGCCAGCAGCCTGACTAGCGGGGGGGTTAATGAGCAGTTCTTC	CASSLTSGGVNEQFF
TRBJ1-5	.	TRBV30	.	TGTGCCTGGAGTCCAAAGGGTCATCAGCCCCAGCATTTT	CAWSPKGHQPQHF
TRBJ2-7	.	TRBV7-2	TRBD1	TGTGCCAGCAGCTTAGTCGGGACAGGGAACTACGAGCAGTACTTC	CASSLVGTGNYEQYF
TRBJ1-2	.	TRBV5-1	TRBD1	TGCGCCTTTCCGGACAGGGGGCCTGGCTACACCTTC	CAFPDRGPGYTF
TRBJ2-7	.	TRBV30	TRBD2	TGTGCCTGGAGTGTACTAGCGGGGGCTCTCGAGCAGTACTTC	CAWSVLAGALEQYF
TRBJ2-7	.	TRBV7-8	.	TGTGCCAGCACCCCGGGCGGGACCACTTACGAGCAGTACTTC	CASTPGGTTYEQYF
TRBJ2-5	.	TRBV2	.	TGTGCCAGCGGGTTTCTTCGGTCCCAAGAGACCCAGTACTTC	CASGFLRSQETQYF
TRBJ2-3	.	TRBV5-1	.	TGCGCCAGCAGCTTGGTAGGCGTGACGTCTAGCACAGATACGCAGTATTTT	CASSLVGVTSSTDTQYF
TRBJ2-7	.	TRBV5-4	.	TGTGTCAGCAGCCAAGGACCGCTTTACGAGCAGTACTTC	CVSSQGPLYEQYF
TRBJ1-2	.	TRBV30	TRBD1	TGTGCCTGGAGTGCGGGACAGACCTATGGCTACACCTTC	CAWSAGQTYGYTF
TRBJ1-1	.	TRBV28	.	TGTGCCAGCAGTTCAACTTATCCCTCCACTGAAGCTTTCTTT	CASSSTYPSTEAFF
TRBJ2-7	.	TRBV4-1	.	TGCGCCAGCAGCCCCCCGGAGACCTACGAGCAGTACTTC	CASSPPETYEQYF